This entry describes one T cell receptor (beta chain). The data are from a study of T cell responses to AZD1222 COVID-19 vaccine. The data were produced by immunoSEQ multiplex PCR, yet TCRdb's version contains in-frame clones alone and is incomplete. The data show roughly 82,000 clones, around 84% seen once. The CDR3 extends over 14 amino acids. This rearrangement joins TRBV1 to TRBJ1-1; the table gives TRBD1 as D, unverified against the DNA. TRBV1 is shown as a pseudogene. The sequence derives from an adult in good health. Sequencing was performed on peripheral blood, taken on day 0 of AZD1222 vaccination. The DNA for the CDR3 is TGCACCAGCCCCCAGGGACAGAAGAACACTGAAGCTTTCTTT. The encoded protein is CTSPQGQKNTEAFF.